This T cell receptor (beta chain) was captured in a study of shared clonotypes between healthy human individuals. Naivety among CD8 cells was defined by CD45RO negativity and positive CCR7 selection, thereby excluding terminally differentiated effector memory CD45RA+ cells. Germline V gene lookup returns CDR1 SGHRS and CDR2 YFSETQ. CDR3 length: 16 amino acids. The junction had 5 bases not matched to a gene; V was cut back by 0 bases and J by 4 bases. The table came from immunoSEQ multiplex PCR; TCRdb's copy has only in-frame clones and leaves some out. The data show approximately 740,000 clones, about 92% seen once.

Sequencing input: naive CD8+ T cells sorted from blood. The chain uses TRBV5-1 and TRBJ2-1; TRBD2 matches at 9 bases. The TCR originated in a man in his thirties or forties in good health. The CDR3 loop is CASSLEASGEYNEQFF. In DNA form, the CDR3 reads TGCGCCAGCAGCTTGGAGGCTAGCGGGGAATACAATGAGCAGTTCTTC.